The clone carrying this TCR beta chain was detected a few times. Its antigen is undetermined. TCRdb reanalysed the RT-PCR reads using MiXCR and keeps one entry per CDR3 protein. The sample carries 500,000 to 750,000 distinct CDR3 sequences, approximately 14% recorded once. The entry originates in a study of response to subunit inactivated influenza vaccine. Study-wide results and caveats: Authors proposed each seasonal influenza vaccination draws in few new T cells.

CDR1 is SGHDT, CDR2 YYEEEE, per germline. Trimming left V 4 bases short and J 5 bases short, with 20 bases between. CDR3 size: 16 residues. The sequenced sample was PBMCs from blood, obtained roughly 12 days after vaccination. The origin of this receptor is a man aged 50-59 years who received an inactivated influenza vaccine. This chain connects TRBV5-6 to TRBJ2-3; D gene unclear. CDR3 sequence (DNA): TGTGCCAGCAGCCTAGATTTCGCGGTGCGTGGAGATACGCAGTATTTT. Translating it yields CASSLDFAVRGDTQYF.